The sequence of this T cell receptor beta chain was determined in a study of T cell repertoires in ileal Crohn's disease. Background on the study: The M6 sample came from neoterminal ileum during colonoscopy after surgery.

V gave up 2 bases and J gave up 1 base; unmatched junction bases: 5. The CDR3 has 16 residues. Germline V gives CDR1 MNHNS, CDR2 SASEGT. Sequencing used immunoSEQ multiplex PCR; TCRdb keeps in-frame clones, though not all of them. The sample consists of tens of thousands of clones, roughly 91% of them appearing once. The time point is: neoterminal ileum biopsy at postoperative endoscopy, about 6 months after surgery. The sequenced material came from ileal tissue. The sequence was obtained from an adult with Crohn's disease. This rearrangement joins TRBV6-1 to TRBJ1-3, with 7 bases that match TRBD1. The CDR3 here is CASSEPGRGSGNTIYF. DNA of the CDR3: TGTGCCAGCAGTGAACCCGGCAGGGGGTCTGGAAACACCATATATTTT.